The 21 T cell receptor beta chains presented below share a single source sample, sequenced in a study of shared clonotypes between healthy human individuals. It was CD45RO-negative cells, positively selected for CCR7, that made up naive CD8 cells, with terminally differentiated effector memory CD45RA+ cells excluded. Some clones are missing from TCRdb's copy, which holds only in-frame ones; the method was immunoSEQ multiplex PCR. Found here are about 820,000 clones, almost 95% of them singletons; the top ten hold 20% to 30%. Sample: naive CD8+ T cells sorted from blood. These receptors all stem from a man aged 25 to 40 in good health.

V gene TRBV6-6 combines with J gene TRBJ2-1; 8 bases are a match to TRBD1. V lost 5 bases to trimming and J lost 2 bases; unmatched junction nucleotides: 5. The CDR3 has 15 residues. Germline assignment: CDR1 MNHNY and CDR2 SVGAGI (reference sequence). The CDR3 reads CASSQDRDPYNEQFF. CDR3 DNA sequence: TGTGCCAGCAGTCAGGACAGGGACCCCTACAATGAGCAGTTCTTC.

In its sample, this clone was seen a few times. The chain is built from TRBV27 and TRBJ2-7; 9 bases are a match to TRBD1. CDR1 is MNHEY, CDR2 SMNVEV, per germline (reference sequence). The V gene end was trimmed by 0 bases and the J gene end by 2 bases; junction bases not matched to a gene: 5. CDR3 length: 16 residues. The DNA for the CDR3 is TGTGCCAGCAGTTTATCGTGGGGGGACAGGGCCTACGAGCAGTACTTC. This gives the protein CASSLSWGDRAYEQYF.

This clone was counted between two and nine times. The V and J genes are TRBV2 and TRBJ2-3; D is possibly TRBD1 (5 bases). This CDR3 spans 16 amino acids. V lost 2 bases and J lost 0, with 12 bases in between. The V gene's germline CDR1 is SNHLY and CDR2 FYNNEI. The CDR3 region has the DNA TGTGCCAGCAGTGAACTGGACACCTCTAGCACAGATACGCAGTATTTT. Protein sequence: CASSELDTSSTDTQYF.

The chain's CDR3 is CASSRTGTPNYGYTF. For the CDR3, the DNA is TGTGCCAGCTCACGGACAGGGACGCCTAACTATGGCTACACCTTC. This chain joins TRBV18 and TRBJ1-2; 8 bases map to TRBD1. Germline V gives CDR1 KGHSH, CDR2 LQKENI. The CDR3 is 15 amino acids. The V gene end was trimmed by 4 bases and the J gene end by 0 bases; junction bases not matched to a gene: 4.

CDR3 sequence reads: CASSLTWTGNQPQHF. DNA for the CDR3: TGTGCCAGCAGCTTAACCTGGACAGGCAATCAGCCCCAGCATTTT. V is TRBV7-8 and J is TRBJ1-5; D perhaps matches TRBD1 (6 bases). Trimming removed 2 bases from V and 2 bases from J, with 10 bases in between. Germline values: CDR1 SGHVS, CDR2 FQNEAQ. This CDR3 is built from 15 residues.

This clone was detected once. The rearrangement joins TRBV14 to TRBJ2-7; D is perhaps TRBD2 (5 bases). CDR3 length: 13 residues. The ends were cut back, 5 bases at V and 6 bases at J, with 14 bases in the middle. Germline values: CDR1 SGHDN, CDR2 FVKESK. The CDR3: CASSSWRASEQYF. The CDR3 DNA sequence: TGTGCCAGCAGCTCGTGGCGGGCGAGCGAGCAGTACTTC.

The chain couples TRBV13 to TRBJ2-7; D perhaps matches TRBD1 (6 bases). Deletions cut 4 bases from V and 6 bases from J, with 10 bases between. The CDR3 is made up of 12 amino acids. The germline CDR1 and CDR2 sequences are PRHDT and FYEKMQ (reference sequence). The CDR3 DNA is TGTGCCAGCAGCTACTCAGGGGTCGAGCAGTACTTC. It is translated as CASSYSGVEQYF.

V and J are TRBV5-4 and TRBJ1-1; D uncertain. The CDR3 totals 14 residues. CDR1 and CDR2 (germline): SGHNT, YYREEE (reference sequence). V dropped 5 bases and J dropped 5 bases, with 16 bases sitting between them. CDR3 in DNA: TGTGCCAGCAGGATGAGGGAGGGAGGGACTGAAGCTTTCTTT. Residues: CASRMREGGTEAFF.

The chain carries TRBV15 and TRBJ1-2; TRBD1 aligns across 8 bases. Trimming removed 6 bases from V and 3 bases from J; junction bases left unmatched: 3. Germline V gives CDR1 LNHNV, CDR2 YYDKDF (reference sequence). This CDR3 contains 13 residues. This CDR3 reads CATRGTGDYGYTF. The DNA for the CDR3 is TGTGCCACCAGGGGGACAGGAGACTATGGCTACACCTTC.

V is TRBV9 and J is TRBJ2-7, with D perhaps TRBD1 or TRBD2 (5 bases each). There are 14 residues in the CDR3. Trimming took off 4 bases at V and 3 bases at J, with 14 bases between the two ends. Germline V CDR1 and CDR2: SGDLS, YYNGEE. The CDR3 nucleotides are TGTGCCAGCAGCCCAGGGAGTGGGAGCTACGAGCAGTACTTC. Translation: CASSPGSGSYEQYF. Full variable domain (missing parts from reference TRBV9 and TRBJ2-7): DSGVTQTPKHLITATGQRVTLRCSPRSGDLSVYWYQQSLDQGLQFLIQYYNGEERAKGNILERFSAQQFPDLHSELNLSSLELGDSALYFCASSPGSGSYEQYFGPGTRLTVT.

The CDR3, as DNA: TGTGCCAGCAGTCTCTTGGGACATCCCTACGAGCAGTACTTC. It is translated as CASSLLGHPYEQYF. The chain recombines TRBV7-9 with TRBJ2-7; tentatively, D is TRBD1 (6 bases). The V and J ends lost 6 bases and 2 bases respectively, with 14 bases between them. CDR3 length: 14 residues. Germline V gene lookup returns CDR1 SEHNR and CDR2 FQNEAQ (reference sequence).

The chain combines TRBV5-4 with TRBJ1-2, with 8 bases lining up with TRBD1. CDR3 length: 16 amino acids. CDR1 and CDR2 from the germline V gene are SGHNT and YYREEE (reference sequence). The trim removed 4 bases at V and 6 bases at J, leaving 14 bases unmatched. CDR3 sequence (DNA): TGTGCCAGCAGCGCCGGAGGACAGGGAAACCCTCATGGCTACACCTTC. This sequence encodes CASSAGGQGNPHGYTF.

The V gene is TRBV5-5, the J gene TRBJ2-3; 10 bases map to TRBD2. The V gene end was trimmed by 1 base and the J gene end by 5 bases; junction bases not matched to a gene: 4. The CDR3 runs 15 residues. From germline, CDR1 is SGHKS and CDR2 YYEKEE (reference sequence). Here the CDR3 reads CASSLIASGGDTQYF. Here the CDR3 DNA reads TGTGCCAGCAGCTTGATAGCTAGCGGGGGAGATACGCAGTATTTT. The whole variable domain, remainder taken from reference TRBV5-5 and TRBJ2-3, is DAGVTQSPTHLIKTRGQQVTLRCSPISGHKSVSWYQQVLGQGPQFIFQYYEKEERGRGNFPDRFSARQFPNYSSELNVNALLLGDSALYLCASSLIASGGDTQYFGPGTRLTVL.

This clone was seen just once. A much larger clone sits a single nucleotide away, making a read error possible. Additional DNA sequences in this sample encode the identical CDR3. The V call is TRBV27, the J call TRBJ2-7; D remains unclear. Germline V CDR1 and CDR2: MNHEY, SMNVEV (reference sequence). The V end lost 2 bases, the J end lost 5 bases, and 7 bases lay between the germline ends. The CDR3 contains 12 residues. This CDR3 reads CASSLVGDEQYF. CDR3 nucleotide sequence: TGTGCCAGCAGTTTAGTGGGCGACGAGCAGTACTTC.

The CDR3 protein is CASSTSMGRARLFSFF. The CDR3 coding sequence is TGTGCCAGCAGCACTTCTATGGGGAGGGCTCGGCTCTTTTCTTTCTTT. V is TRBV5-4 and J is TRBJ1-1; D not certain. Germline lookup yields CDR1 SGHNT and CDR2 YYREEE (reference sequence). This CDR3 region has 16 residues. Trimming cost V 4 bases and J 12 bases, with 28 bases left between them.

The V and J genes are TRBV2 and TRBJ2-1; 9 bases line up with TRBD2. Germline CDR1 reads SNHLY; CDR2 reads FYNNEI. The ends lost 7 bases at V and 6 bases at J; junction bases unmatched: 16. The CDR3 contains 17 residues. CDR3 in DNA: TGTGCCAGCATCCGGGGTAGCGGGAGACTGGGTGGCAATGAGCAGTTCTTC. Translation gives CASIRGSGRLGGNEQFF.

V gene TRBV9 combines with J gene TRBJ2-7; D is undetermined. The germline CDR1 and CDR2 sequences are SGDLS and YYNGEE. V lost 4 bases and J lost 6, with 8 bases in between. This CDR3 comprises 11 residues. The CDR3: CASSSGPEQYF. CDR3 nucleotide sequence: TGTGCCAGCAGCTCTGGGCCCGAGCAGTACTTC. The variable domain in full, completed from reference TRBV9 and TRBJ2-7, reads DSGVTQTPKHLITATGQRVTLRCSPRSGDLSVYWYQQSLDQGLQFLIQYYNGEERAKGNILERFSAQQFPDLHSELNLSSLELGDSALYFCASSSGPEQYFGPGTRLTVT.

The chain couples TRBV25-1 to TRBJ2-1, with a tentative D call TRBD2 (5 bases). V was shortened by 3 bases and J by 8 bases, with 11 bases between the two germline ends. Germline-derived CDR1 and CDR2 are MGHDK and SYGVNS. The CDR3 extends over 13 amino acids. This CDR3 is CASSERVWDEQFF. As DNA, the CDR3 is TGTGCCAGCAGTGAGAGGGTTTGGGATGAGCAGTTCTTC.

This chain joins TRBV7-3 and TRBJ2-5, with 7 bases that match TRBD2. Germline-derived CDR1 and CDR2 are SGHTA and FQGTGA. This CDR3 is 14 amino acids long. The V segment lost 5 bases and the J segment 2 bases; nucleotides outside the gene matches: 5. Written as DNA, the CDR3 is TGTGCCAGCAGCCCGGGACTATCGCAAGAGACCCAGTACTTC. Residues: CASSPGLSQETQYF. Full variable domain (rest looked up from reference TRBV7-3 and TRBJ2-5): GAGVSQTPSNKVTEKGKYVELRCDPISGHTALYWYRQSLGQGPEFLIYFQGTGAADDSGLPNDRFFAVRPEGSVSTLKIQRTERGDSAVYLCASSPGLSQETQYFGPGTRLLVL.

J is TRBJ1-2 and V is TRBV28; D unresolved. Germline V gives CDR1 MDHEN, CDR2 SYDVKM. Trimming left V 10 bases short and J 10 bases short, with 13 bases between. The CDR3 has 10 amino acids. The CDR3 nucleotides are TGTGCCACGGAGGAACAGCACTACACCTTC. Its protein product is CATEEQHYTF.

The chain uses TRBV5-5 and TRBJ2-3; the match to TRBD1 covers 7 bases. This CDR3 is 16 amino acids long. The V gene's germline CDR1 is SGHKS and CDR2 YYEKEE (reference sequence). Trimming at V came to 4 bases and at J to 1 base, leaving 9 bases not matched to a gene. The CDR3 reads CASSPTPTGGTDTQYF. DNA for the CDR3: TGTGCCAGCAGCCCAACCCCCACAGGGGGCACAGATACGCAGTATTTT.